These 5 T cell receptor beta chains were sequenced from one sample in a study of shared clonotypes between healthy human individuals. TCRdb keeps only in-frame clones here, not all; method: immunoSEQ multiplex PCR. The data contain around 2.5 million clones, 93% of them singletons. The sample taken for sequencing was naive CD4+ T cells from PBMCs. Subset denoted: CD45RA+ positively selected. The receptor set was obtained from a man between 18 and 35 years old in good health. Some clones in this sample may be carry-over from other donors' samples.

This sequence joins TRBV9 and TRBJ2-1; 7 positions match TRBD2. Looked up from germline, CDR1 is SGDLS and CDR2 is YYNGEE. The CDR3 extends over 18 amino acids. Trimming took 0 bases from V and 1 from J; bases not matched to a gene: 10. DNA of the CDR3: TGTGCCAGCAGCGTAGGGGGAAGTGCTAGCGGATCCTACAATGAGCAGTTCTTC. Translating gives CASSVGGSASGSYNEQFF.

This clone was seen only a few times. This rearrangement joins TRBV20-1 to TRBJ1-1; D not resolved. This CDR3 is built from 11 residues. V was clipped by 4 bases and J by 1 base, with 4 bases between them. Germline-derived CDR1 and CDR2 are DFQATT and SNEGSKA (reference sequence). CDR3 nucleotides: TGCAGTGCTACGGAGAACACTGAAGCTTTCTTT. Amino acid sequence: CSATENTEAFF.

The V call is TRBV29-1, the J call TRBJ1-1, with D maybe TRBD1 (5 bases). Germline-derived CDR1 and CDR2 are SQVTM and ANQGSEA. The CDR3 length is 12 residues. CDR3 sequence (DNA): TGCACCGAAGGACACACGGCCACTGAAGCTTTCTTT. Protein product: CTEGHTATEAFF.

Comment on this clone: Other DNA sequences in the same sample also yield this CDR3. This sequence joins TRBV5-1 and TRBJ2-6; D is ambiguous. The CDR3 covers 14 residues. V was clipped by 6 bases and J by 0 bases, with 7 bases between them. CDR1 SGHRS and CDR2 YFSETQ come from the germline V gene. Here the CDR3 DNA reads TGCGCCAGCACTCCGGGCTCTGGGGCCAACGTCCTGACTTTC. Translated: CASTPGSGANVLTF.

The chain links TRBV7-3 to TRBJ2-1; 9 bases map to TRBD2. This CDR3 has 15 residues. With V trimmed by 4 bases and J by 5 bases, 6 bases remained unmatched. Germline V gene data show CDR1 as SGHTA and CDR2 as FQGTGA. The CDR3 sequence is CASSSVAGENNEQFF. The DNA of the CDR3 is TGTGCCAGCAGCTCCGTAGCGGGGGAAAACAATGAGCAGTTCTTC.